What follows describes a single TCR beta chain. The antigen is undetermined. After isolation, RNA underwent reverse transcription to generate cDNA as the sequencing template. Clones were sequenced by immunoSEQ multiplex PCR, and TCRdb holds only the in-frame ones, with some missing. The data contain some 110,000 clones, about 59% of them singletons. The treatment here: oral pan-JAK inhibitor, 5-10 mg twice daily. This sample is drawn from a study of CD8+ T cells in alopecia areata. Study observations and caveats: Any link of baseline CD8+ expansion to response, resting on one nonresponder, remains uncertain.

The germline V gene encodes CDR1 MNHEY and CDR2 SVGAGI. The V end lost 6 bases, the J end lost 4 bases, and 13 bases lay between the germline ends. The CDR3 extends over 14 amino acids. The chain combines TRBV6-5 with TRBJ2-4; possibly TRBD1 for D (6 bases). This clonotype originated in a human donor with alopecia areata. The specimen was CD8+ T cells sorted from blood, collected at week 24, from a patient treated with tofacitinib. The CDR3 reads CASRKRTVKNIQYF. In DNA, the CDR3 is TGTGCCAGCAGAAAACGGACAGTAAAAAACATTCAGTACTTC.